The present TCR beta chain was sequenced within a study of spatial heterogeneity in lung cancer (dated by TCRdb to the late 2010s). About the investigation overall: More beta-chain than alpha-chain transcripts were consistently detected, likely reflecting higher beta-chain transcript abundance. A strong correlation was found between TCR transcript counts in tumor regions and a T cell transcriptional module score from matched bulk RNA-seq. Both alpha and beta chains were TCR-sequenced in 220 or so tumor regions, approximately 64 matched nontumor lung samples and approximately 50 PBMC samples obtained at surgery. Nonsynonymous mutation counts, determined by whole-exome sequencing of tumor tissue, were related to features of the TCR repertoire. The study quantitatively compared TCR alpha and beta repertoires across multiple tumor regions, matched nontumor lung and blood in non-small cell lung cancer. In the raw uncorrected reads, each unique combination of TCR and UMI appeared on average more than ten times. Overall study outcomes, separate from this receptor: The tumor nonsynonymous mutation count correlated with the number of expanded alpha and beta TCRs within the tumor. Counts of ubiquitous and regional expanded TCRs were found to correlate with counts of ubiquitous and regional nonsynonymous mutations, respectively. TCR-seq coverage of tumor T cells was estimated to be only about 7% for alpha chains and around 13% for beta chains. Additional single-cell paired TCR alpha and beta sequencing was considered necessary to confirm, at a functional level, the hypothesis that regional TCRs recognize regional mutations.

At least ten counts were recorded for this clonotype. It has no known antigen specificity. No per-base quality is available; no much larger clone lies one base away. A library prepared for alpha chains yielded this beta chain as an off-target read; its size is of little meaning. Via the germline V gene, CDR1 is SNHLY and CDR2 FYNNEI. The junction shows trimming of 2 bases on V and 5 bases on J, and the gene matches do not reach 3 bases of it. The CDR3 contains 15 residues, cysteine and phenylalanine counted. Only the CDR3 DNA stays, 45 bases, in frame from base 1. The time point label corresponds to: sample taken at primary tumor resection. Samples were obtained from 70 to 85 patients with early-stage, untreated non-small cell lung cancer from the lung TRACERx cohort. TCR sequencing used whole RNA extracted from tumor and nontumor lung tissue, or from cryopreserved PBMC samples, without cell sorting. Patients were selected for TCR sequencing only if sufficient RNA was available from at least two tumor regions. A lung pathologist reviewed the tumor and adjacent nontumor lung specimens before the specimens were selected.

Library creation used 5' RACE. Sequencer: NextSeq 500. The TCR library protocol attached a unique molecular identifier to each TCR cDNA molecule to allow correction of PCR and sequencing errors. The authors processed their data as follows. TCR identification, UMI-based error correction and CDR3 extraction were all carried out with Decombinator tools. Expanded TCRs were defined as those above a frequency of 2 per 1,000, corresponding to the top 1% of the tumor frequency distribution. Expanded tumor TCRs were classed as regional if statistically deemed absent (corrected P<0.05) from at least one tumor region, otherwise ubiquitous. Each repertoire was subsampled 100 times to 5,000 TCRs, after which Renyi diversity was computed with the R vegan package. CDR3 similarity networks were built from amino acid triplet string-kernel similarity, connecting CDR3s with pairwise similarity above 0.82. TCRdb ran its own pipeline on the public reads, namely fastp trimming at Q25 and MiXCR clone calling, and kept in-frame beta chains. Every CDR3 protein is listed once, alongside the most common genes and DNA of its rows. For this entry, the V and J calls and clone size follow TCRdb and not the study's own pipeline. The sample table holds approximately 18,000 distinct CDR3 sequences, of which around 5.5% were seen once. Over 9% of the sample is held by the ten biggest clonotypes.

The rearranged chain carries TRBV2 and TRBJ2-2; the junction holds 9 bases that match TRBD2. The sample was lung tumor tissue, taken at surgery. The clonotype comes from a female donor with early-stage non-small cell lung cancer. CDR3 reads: CASSETAGGTGELFF. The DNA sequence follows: TGTGCCAGCAGTGAAACAGCGGGAGGTACCGGGGAGCTGTTTTTT.